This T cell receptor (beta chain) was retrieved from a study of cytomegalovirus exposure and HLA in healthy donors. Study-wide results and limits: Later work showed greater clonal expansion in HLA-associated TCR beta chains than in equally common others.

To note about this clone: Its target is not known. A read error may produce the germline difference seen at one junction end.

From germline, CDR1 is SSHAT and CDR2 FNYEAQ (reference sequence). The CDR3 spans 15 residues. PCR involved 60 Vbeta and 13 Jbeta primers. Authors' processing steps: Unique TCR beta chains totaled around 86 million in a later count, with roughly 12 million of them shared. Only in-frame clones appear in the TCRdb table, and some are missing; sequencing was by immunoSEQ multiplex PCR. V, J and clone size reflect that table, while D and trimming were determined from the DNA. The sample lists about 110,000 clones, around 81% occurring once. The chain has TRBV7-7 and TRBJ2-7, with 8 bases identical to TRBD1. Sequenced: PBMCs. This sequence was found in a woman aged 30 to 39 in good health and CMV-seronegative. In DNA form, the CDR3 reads TGTGCTAGCAGCGCAGGACAGGGCTCGGGCTACGAGCAGTACTTC. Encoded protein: CASSAGQGSGYEQYF.